The clone carrying this T cell receptor beta chain came up once. Its matching antigen is unknown. TCR beta was sequenced from blood CD8+ and CD4+ T cells. FACS was used to enrich TEMRA cells, whereas the CD8+ and CD4+ T cells were obtained by negative isolation. These data come from a study of CD8 T cells in Susac syndrome. Study findings and constraints: It was acknowledged in the study that its TCR sequencing and HLA analysis involved a relatively small number of individuals.

J lost 7 bases, V lost 4 bases, and 13 bases had no gene match. Germline V CDR1 and CDR2: SEHNR, FQNEAQ (reference sequence). This CDR3 contains 17 residues. RNA totalling about 0.5 to 1 ug underwent reverse transcription with random hexamers. The method of amplification for TCR beta CDR3 was immunoSEQ multiplex PCR, covering 54 Vbeta and 13 Jbeta. TCRdb used MiXCR to reprocess the immunoSEQ multiplex PCR reads, holding one entry per CDR3 protein. Of about 210,000 distinct CDR3 sequences in the sample, 95% are singletons; the top ten hold 0.08% to 0.095%. This chain uses TRBV7-9 with TRBJ2-1, with 10 bases lining up with TRBD2. This clonotype was obtained from a human donor with multiple sclerosis. The specimen sequenced was CD4+ T cells from PBMCs. CDR3 amino acids: CASSYPASGRRSNEQFF. The CDR3 region has the DNA TGTGCCAGCAGCTACCCGGCTAGCGGGAGAAGATCAAATGAGCAGTTCTTC.